A single sample is the source of the 6 T cell receptor beta chains below, sequenced in a study of T cell changes during pregnancy in multiple sclerosis. The repertoire was sequenced with immunoSEQ multiplex PCR; TCRdb's copy has only in-frame clones and lacks some. The profile covers fewer than 25,000 clones, with about 89% appearing a single time and 6% to 8.5% taken by the ten largest. The specimen comprised CD8+ T cells from peripheral blood mononuclear cells, sampled in the first trimester of pregnancy. The receptors derive from a female donor with multiple sclerosis, enrolled in a pregnancy study.

In its sample, this clone is medium-sized. Written as DNA, the CDR3 is TGCGCCAGCAGCCAAGATCCGGACACAATGGAGCAGTTCTTC. This gives the protein CASSQDPDTMEQFF. The gene calls are TRBV4-1 and TRBJ2-1; a weak D match, TRBD1 (5 bases). The ends were cut back, 0 bases at V and 10 bases at J, with 13 bases in the middle. Germline-derived CDR1 and CDR2 are MGHRA and YSYEKL. There are 14 residues in the CDR3.

The J gene is TRBJ1-1, the V gene TRBV27, with unresolved D. The germline V gene encodes CDR1 MNHEY and CDR2 SMNVEV (reference sequence). V was trimmed by 0 bases and J by 0 bases, leaving 11 bases between them. CDR3 length equals 16 residues. The CDR3 spells CASSLSVRSMNTEAFF. The CDR3 bases are TGTGCCAGCAGTTTATCGGTCCGGAGCATGAACACTGAAGCTTTCTTT.

This clone was counted a single time. The chain is built from TRBV19 and TRBJ2-1; 7 positions match TRBD2. Germline-derived CDR1 and CDR2 are LNHDA and SQIVND (reference sequence). J lost 2 bases, V lost 3 bases, and 4 bases had no gene match. This CDR3 comprises 15 residues. The CDR3 DNA follows: TGTGCCAGTAGTATGGGCGGGGGACCCTACAATGAGCAGTTCTTC. Translation gives CASSMGGGPYNEQFF.

The chain is built from TRBV27 and TRBJ2-5; 7 nucleotides match TRBD2. The DNA end is more similar to TRBJ2-7, so the J call may be wrong. In germline, CDR1 is MNHEY, CDR2 SMNVEV (reference sequence). The CDR3 loop spans 14 amino acids. The CDR3 sequence is CASSLGGGVYEQYF. CDR3 nucleotides: TGTGCCAGCAGTTTAGGGGGGGGAGTCTACGAGCAGTACTTC.

This sequence joins TRBV4-3 and TRBJ1-5, with a tentative D call TRBD1 (5 bases). Germline CDR1 reads LGHNA; CDR2 reads YSLEER. This CDR3 is built from 15 residues. Between the trimmed V and J ends, which lost 0 bases and 2 bases, there was a span of 8 bases. The CDR3 DNA sequence: TGCGCCAGCAGCCAAGATGCGGGGGGCAATCAGCCCCAGCATTTT. It yields the protein CASSQDAGGNQPQHF.

The V and J genes are TRBV4-2 and TRBJ1-5; no clear D gene. Between the trimmed V and J ends, which lost 0 bases and 4 bases, there was a span of 4 bases. The CDR3 contains 13 residues. From germline, CDR1 is LGHNA and CDR2 YNFKEQ. The CDR3 reads CASSQEQNQPQHF. The CDR3 nucleotides read TGTGCCAGCAGCCAAGAGCAGAATCAGCCCCAGCATTTT.